This T cell receptor beta chain was observed in a study of molecular identifiers for immune sequencing clone quantification. Study results and limitations: Molecules of identical TCR sharing a barcode could underestimate highly expanded clone sizes. Spiked Jurkat TCR RNA originating from one cell could reportedly be identified amid about a million naive cells. Over 98% of effector molecules, but under 1% in naive cells, were held by clones with more than 20 RNA copies.

There are many counts of this clonotype. The antigen remains undetermined. The CDR3 contains 18 residues. Germline values: CDR1 MNHEY, CDR2 SMNVEV (reference sequence). Trimming cost V 5 bases and J 2 bases; bases outside gene matches: 11. Each CDR3 protein gets one entry after TCRdb re-called the PCR reads with MiXCR. The repertoire consists of about 70,000 distinct CDR3 sequences, with under 20% occurring once and the leading ten covering approximately 1.5%. The chain recombines TRBV27 with TRBJ2-3; 12 bases align to TRBD1. The sequenced sample consisted of naive CD8+ T cells from blood, with Jurkat cell RNA spiked in. Subset given: FACS-sorted CD8+CD4-CCR7+CD45RA+ naive T cells. The origin of this receptor is a human donor in good health. Some libraries in this study had Jurkat cell RNA spiked in. Written as DNA, the CDR3 is TGTGCCAGCAGTAACCGGGACAGGGGGCGCGGGGCCACAGATACGCAGTATTTT. Translation gives CASSNRDRGRGATDTQYF.